The clone carrying this TCR beta chain was detected ten times or more. Its antigen is still unknown. These data come from a study of T cell repertoires in cytomegalovirus infection. For the study at large: Matching HLA type and CMV infection were both indicated by public TCR beta signatures.

General study points: Carriers of CMV and the relevant HLA type were discriminated by public TCR beta frequency. Dominating the ex vivo response were TCR beta clonotypes that were CMV-specific and HLA-C-restricted.

TCRdb independently ran MiXCR on the reads; one entry per CDR3 protein. The sample includes some 220,000 distinct CDR3 sequences, roughly 6.5% of them seen just once. Germline CDR1 MNHEY, CDR2 SVGAGI. The V gene lost 0 bases and the J gene lost 4 bases, with 7 bases spanning the gap. This CDR3 spans 13 amino acids. The clonotype originates from a human donor in good health (CMV status not recorded). Some clones in this sample may be carry-over from other donors' samples. The sequencing input was PBMCs. V is TRBV6-5 and J is TRBJ2-7; D is undetermined. CDR3 bases: TGTGCCAGCAGTTACTCGACTGGTTACGAGCAGTACTTC. Its protein product is CASSYSTGYEQYF.